The T cell receptor beta chain described here comes from a study of cytomegalovirus exposure and HLA in healthy donors. Use of 60 Vbeta and 13 Jbeta primers characterized the PCR. Only in-frame clones appear in the TCRdb table, and some are missing; sequencing was by immunoSEQ multiplex PCR. In the table there are roughly 200,000 clones, roughly 80% of which are singletons. Study-level findings and limits: Presence/absence analyses treated sequencing depth as roughly uniform across donors. The authors enumerated over 150 TCR beta chains as linked to cytomegalovirus.

For this clone: Antigen specificity is unknown. One junction end disagrees with the germline gene, perhaps due to a read error.

Germline CDR1 KGHSH, CDR2 LQKENI. The CDR3 covers 20 residues. The sequence derives from a woman aged 45-65 years in good health and CMV-seronegative. The sequenced material came from PBMCs. The chain recombines TRBV18 with TRBJ2-6; 7 bases match TRBD1. The CDR3 here is CASSAFQGQPPLSRANVLTF. The CDR3 DNA reads TGTGCCAGCTCAGCCTTTCAGGGACAGCCCCCCCTCTCTAGGGCCAACGTCCTGACTTTC.